This T cell receptor beta chain emerged from a study of blood T cell repertoires in COVID-19. The CDR3 contains 15 residues. CDR1 and CDR2 from the germline V gene are SGHRS and YFSETQ. V shed 4 bases and J 4 bases; nucleotides not matched to a gene: 9. Clones were sequenced by immunoSEQ multiplex PCR, and TCRdb holds only the in-frame ones, with some missing. The sample holds 240,000 or so clones; about 80% are singletons and the top ten take 2.5% to 4%. Sequences were obtained from peripheral blood. This TCR came from a woman of 80 years or more with acute or convalescent COVID-19. J is TRBJ1-1 and V is TRBV5-1, with 8 bases identical to TRBD1. CDR3 residues: CASSVSGQGGTEAFF. The DNA for the CDR3 is TGCGCCAGCAGCGTTTCCGGACAGGGCGGCACTGAAGCTTTCTTT.